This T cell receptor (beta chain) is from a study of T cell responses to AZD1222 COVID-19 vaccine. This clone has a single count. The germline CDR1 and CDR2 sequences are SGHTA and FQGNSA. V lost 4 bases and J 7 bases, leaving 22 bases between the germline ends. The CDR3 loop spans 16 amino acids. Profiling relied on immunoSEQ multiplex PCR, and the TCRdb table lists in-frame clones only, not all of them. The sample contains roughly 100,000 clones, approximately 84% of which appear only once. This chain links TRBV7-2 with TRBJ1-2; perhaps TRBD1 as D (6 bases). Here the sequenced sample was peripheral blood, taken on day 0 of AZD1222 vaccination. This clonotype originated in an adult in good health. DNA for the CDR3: TGTGCCAGCAGCTACCGGGACACCACTGCTACTGGTGGCTACACCTTC. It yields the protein CASSYRDTTATGGYTF. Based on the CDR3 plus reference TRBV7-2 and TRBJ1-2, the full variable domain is GAGVSQSPSNKVTEKGKDVELRCDPISGHTALYWYRQSLGQGLEFLIYFQGNSAPDKSGLPSDRFSAERTGGSVSTLTIQRTQQEDSAVYLCASSYRDTTATGGYTFGSGTRLTVV.